This TCR beta chain was observed in a study of T cell responses to AZD1222 COVID-19 vaccine. The method was immunoSEQ multiplex PCR; TCRdb's version includes in-frame clones alone and lacks a portion of them. The sample lists 100,000 or so clones, more than 75% occurring once. This receptor was identified in an adult in good health. Sample: peripheral blood, taken on day 0 of AZD1222 vaccination.

In DNA form, the CDR3 reads TGTGCCACCAGTGATACCCGGACTAGCCGCGGTGAGCAGTTCTTC. Protein product: CATSDTRTSRGEQFF. The chain carries TRBV24-1 and TRBJ2-1; 8 bases agree with TRBD2. The CDR3 is made up of 15 amino acids. J gave up 9 bases and V 3 bases, and 9 bases lay outside the gene matches. Germline CDR1 and CDR2: KGHDR and SFDVKD.